The rows below give T cell receptor beta chains drawn from one sample of a study of blood T cell repertoires in COVID-19. Data came from immunoSEQ multiplex PCR; TCRdb stores just in-frame clones and leaves some out. The table shows around 260,000 clones, with about 87% occurring only once. The sequenced sample consisted of peripheral blood. Receptors were obtained from a man between 60 and 75 years old who had recovered from COVID-19. CDR3s include the opening cysteine and the closing phenylalanine or tryptophan. A D gene is named only where the DNA matches it firmly. Expanded clones are given a class, and other clones once, few, many or no size at all.

DNA: TGTGCCAGCAGCGCAGGGGATCTCTATGGCTACACCTTC; CDR3: CASSAGDLYGYTF; J: TRBJ1-2; D: NA; size: NA; V: TRBV6-5
DNA: TGTGCCAGCAGCCAGGGGGACAGGGCAACTAATGAAAAACTGTTTTTT; CDR3: CASSQGDRATNEKLFF; J: TRBJ1-4; D: TRBD1; size: NA; V: TRBV3-1/TRBV3-2
DNA: TGTGCCAGCAGCCCAGGTCAGGGGAATCGGGGCGGCGATGGCTACACCTTC; CDR3: CASSPGQGNRGGDGYTF; J: TRBJ1-2; D: NA; size: NA; V: TRBV7-3
DNA: TGTGCCAGCAGCTTAGAGTCTAGTCAAGAGACCCAGTACTTC; CDR3: CASSLESSQETQYF; J: TRBJ2-5; D: NA; size: NA; V: TRBV11-2
DNA: TGCGCCAGCAGCCCCGGGGGGACAGGGAACACCGGGGAGCTGTTTTTT; CDR3: CASSPGGTGNTGELFF; J: TRBJ2-2; D: NA; size: NA; V: TRBV5-1
DNA: TGTGCCAGCAGCCAACGGGGGACTAGCAATCAGCCCCAGCATTTT; CDR3: CASSQRGTSNQPQHF; J: TRBJ1-5; D: NA; size: NA; V: TRBV3-1/TRBV3-2
DNA: TGTGCCAGCAGCCCCCTGAATCTAAATGAGCAGTTCTTC; CDR3: CASSPLNLNEQFF; J: TRBJ2-1; D: NA; size: NA; V: TRBV14
DNA: TGTGCCAGTAGTAGCACAGGGCTTCTCTACAATGAGCAGTTCTTC; CDR3: CASSSTGLLYNEQFF; J: TRBJ2-1; D: NA; size: NA; V: TRBV19
DNA: TGTGCCAGCAGCCTTCGGACAGGGGGGACCGGGGAGCTGTTTTTT; CDR3: CASSLRTGGTGELFF; J: TRBJ2-2; D: TRBD1; size: NA; V: TRBV5-6
DNA: TGTGCCAGCAGCTCGTCTCCCCGGGACAGGGTCCGAGGGTCCACTGAAGCTTTCTTT; CDR3: CASSSSPRDRVRGSTEAFF; J: TRBJ1-1; D: TRBD1; size: once; V: TRBV7-2
DNA: TGTGCCATCAGTGAGTCCGGGACAGGGGGTTCTTGGGATGAAAAACTGTTTTTT; CDR3: CAISESGTGGSWDEKLFF; J: TRBJ1-4; D: TRBD1; size: NA; V: TRBV10-3
DNA: TGCGCCAGCAGCCCCAGCTGGGGCACTAATGAAAAACTGTTTTTT; CDR3: CASSPSWGTNEKLFF; J: TRBJ1-4; D: NA; size: once; V: TRBV5-1
DNA: TGTGCCAGCAGTTTTCTAGCGGGGGGGCGGGATGAGCAGTTCTTC; CDR3: CASSFLAGGRDEQFF; J: TRBJ2-1; D: TRBD2; size: NA; V: TRBV6-5
DNA: TGTGCCAGCTCACCCCGGTCGGGGGGGGATGATAGCAATCAGCCCCAGCATTTT; CDR3: CASSPRSGGDDSNQPQHF; J: TRBJ1-5; D: NA; size: NA; V: TRBV18
DNA: TGTGCCAGCTCAACCGGGGACAGGATCTATGGCTACACCTTC; CDR3: CASSTGDRIYGYTF; J: TRBJ1-2; D: TRBD1; size: NA; V: TRBV18
DNA: TGTGCCAGTAGCGGGGGGGCTGTTGCAGATACGCAGTATTTT; CDR3: CASSGGAVADTQYF; J: TRBJ2-3; D: TRBD2; size: NA; V: TRBV19
DNA: TGTGCCAGCAACCAGGGTGAAGTAAAAGCTTTCTTT; CDR3: CASNQGEVKAFF; J: TRBJ1-1; D: NA; size: NA; V: TRBV10-3
DNA: TGTGCCAGTAGTATGGAGATCCGGAACGGGGAGCTGTTTTTT; CDR3: CASSMEIRNGELFF; J: TRBJ2-2; D: NA; size: NA; V: TRBV19
DNA: TGTGCCAGTAGTATAGGGGCAGGAACCTACGAGCAGTACTTC; CDR3: CASSIGAGTYEQYF; J: TRBJ2-7; D: NA; size: NA; V: TRBV19
DNA: TGTGCCACCAGTGATTTGCACAAACAGAACAATGAGCAGTTCTTC; CDR3: CATSDLHKQNNEQFF; J: TRBJ2-1; D: NA; size: NA; V: TRBV24-1
DNA: TGTGCCAGCAGTTTCACAGGGCTACGGGTCAATGAGCAGTTCTTC; CDR3: CASSFTGLRVNEQFF; J: TRBJ2-1; D: NA; size: NA; V: TRBV27
DNA: TGCGCCAGCAGCCAGCCGGGACTAGCGGGGGCCCCGGGTGGCACCGGGGAGCTGTTTTTT; CDR3: CASSQPGLAGAPGGTGELFF; J: TRBJ2-2; D: TRBD2; size: NA; V: TRBV4-1
DNA: TGTGCCAGCAGCTTAACTCCGTTGGGGCTGAGTTACGAGCAGTACTTC; CDR3: CASSLTPLGLSYEQYF; J: TRBJ2-7; D: NA; size: NA; V: TRBV7-2
DNA: TGTGCCAGCAGCTTAGATCCCTCTAAAAAAACAGGGTTGGAGACCCAGTACTTC; CDR3: CASSLDPSKKTGLETQYF; J: TRBJ2-5; D: NA; size: NA; V: TRBV7-6
DNA: TGTGCCAGCAGTGAACTTCTGGGCGGGAAGGCCTACGAGCAGTACTTC; CDR3: CASSELLGGKAYEQYF; J: TRBJ2-7; D: NA; size: NA; V: TRBV2
DNA: TGTGCCAGCAGGGCACTAGCGGGGGGCGTTAACACCGGGGAGCTGTTTTTT; CDR3: CASRALAGGVNTGELFF; J: TRBJ2-2; D: TRBD2; size: NA; V: TRBV25-1
DNA: TGCGCCAGCAGCCAAACTACCCAGCTCGAATTCTATGGCTACACCTTC; CDR3: CASSQTTQLEFYGYTF; J: TRBJ1-2; D: NA; size: NA; V: TRBV4-1
DNA: TGTGCCATCTCTCAGGGGACTAACTATGGCTACACCTTC; CDR3: CAISQGTNYGYTF; J: TRBJ1-2; D: NA; size: few; V: TRBV10-3
DNA: TGTGCCAGCAGCCAACAGGGGTACACTGAAGCTTTCTTT; CDR3: CASSQQGYTEAFF; J: TRBJ1-1; D: NA; size: NA; V: TRBV14
DNA: TGTGCCAGCAGTTCTTTGTTCGGGTGGGAGAGGGACGAGCAGTACTTC; CDR3: CASSSLFGWERDEQYF; J: TRBJ2-7; D: NA; size: NA; V: TRBV27
DNA: TGTGCCTGGAAACAACAGGGGGCTTACACTGAAGCTTTCTTT; CDR3: CAWKQQGAYTEAFF; J: TRBJ1-1; D: TRBD1; size: NA; V: TRBV30
DNA: TGCGCCAGCAGCTTGGCGGTAATCACCGGGGAGCTGTTTTTT; CDR3: CASSLAVITGELFF; J: TRBJ2-2; D: NA; size: few; V: TRBV5-1
DNA: TGTGCCAGCAGCGTCGAACAGGGGGCGATTAGCGAGCAGTACTTC; CDR3: CASSVEQGAISEQYF; J: TRBJ2-7; D: TRBD1; size: NA; V: TRBV9
DNA: TGTGCCAGCATTGGCTTCCCCAACAGGGGGTACAATGAGCAGTTCTTC; CDR3: CASIGFPNRGYNEQFF; J: TRBJ2-1; D: TRBD1; size: NA; V: TRBV6-4
DNA: TGTGCCAGCAGTTCCCGACACCCGAACACTGAAGCTTTCTTT; CDR3: CASSSRHPNTEAFF; J: TRBJ1-1; D: NA; size: NA; V: TRBV6-5
DNA: TGTGCCAGCAGTGAATGGGGGACAGGGAGGGTTCAGCCCCAGCATTTT; CDR3: CASSEWGTGRVQPQHF; J: TRBJ1-5; D: TRBD1; size: NA; V: TRBV6-1
DNA: TGTGCCAGCTCACCACGGGGCGGGGGCGTTGACAATGAGCAGTTCTTC; CDR3: CASSPRGGGVDNEQFF; J: TRBJ2-1; D: NA; size: NA; V: TRBV18
DNA: TGTGCCAGCAGTGACCAGGCCGGGACTAGCGGCCTCAATGAGCAGTTCTTC; CDR3: CASSDQAGTSGLNEQFF; J: TRBJ2-1; D: TRBD2; size: NA; V: TRBV6-4
DNA: TGTGCCAGCAGCTCTACGGCCAGGGGTTTATCAGATACGCAGTATTTT; CDR3: CASSSTARGLSDTQYF; J: TRBJ2-3; D: NA; size: NA; V: TRBV5-6
DNA: TGTGCCAGTAGGGGCCTCAGGACAGGGGGACACACCGGGGAGCTGTTTTTT; CDR3: CASRGLRTGGHTGELFF; J: TRBJ2-2; D: TRBD1; size: NA; V: TRBV19
DNA: TGCGCCAGCAGCTTCGACAGGGGACCAGCGGATGAGCAGTTCTTC; CDR3: CASSFDRGPADEQFF; J: TRBJ2-1; D: TRBD1; size: NA; V: TRBV5-1
DNA: TGTGCCAGCAGTCCGATCCTAGCGGGGGGCTACAATGAGCAGTTCTTC; CDR3: CASSPILAGGYNEQFF; J: TRBJ2-1; D: TRBD2; size: once; V: TRBV27
DNA: TGTGCCAGCAGCCAAGTCTGGGAGAATCAGCCCCAGCATTTT; CDR3: CASSQVWENQPQHF; J: TRBJ1-5; D: NA; size: NA; V: TRBV3-1/TRBV3-2
DNA: TGTGCCAGCTCACCAGGATGGGGGGGCTACGAGCAGTACTTC; CDR3: CASSPGWGGYEQYF; J: TRBJ2-7; D: TRBD2; size: NA; V: TRBV18
DNA: TGTGCCAGCAGCTCCTATTTCCTGACAGAGAGTCCCTACGAGCAGTACTTC; CDR3: CASSSYFLTESPYEQYF; J: TRBJ2-7; D: NA; size: NA; V: TRBV11-2
DNA: TGTGCCAGTAGTATAGATAGCGGGGGGGTGAAAAGTGAGCAGTTCTTC; CDR3: CASSIDSGGVKSEQFF; J: TRBJ2-1; D: TRBD2; size: NA; V: TRBV19